This TCR beta chain emerged from a study of cytomegalovirus exposure and HLA in healthy donors. Assay: immunoSEQ multiplex PCR; the TCRdb copy retains only in-frame clones and omits some. Of some 70,000 clones in the sample, roughly 91% were seen once. Germline-derived CDR1 and CDR2 are SGHVS and FNYEAQ. The CDR3 is 15 residues long. V lost 5 bases to trimming and J lost 7 bases; unmatched junction nucleotides: 4. While the first cohort had around 700 subjects, the donors belonged to the separate validation cohort of 100 to 150 subjects. The TCR originated in a woman aged 18-29 years in good health and CMV-seronegative. The chain uses TRBV7-6 and TRBJ2-2; TRBD2 aligns across 13 bases. Source material: PBMCs. The CDR3 nucleotides read TGTGCCAGCAGCCGGACTAGCGGGGGTATCGGGGAGCTGTTTTTT. It codes for CASSRTSGGIGELFF.